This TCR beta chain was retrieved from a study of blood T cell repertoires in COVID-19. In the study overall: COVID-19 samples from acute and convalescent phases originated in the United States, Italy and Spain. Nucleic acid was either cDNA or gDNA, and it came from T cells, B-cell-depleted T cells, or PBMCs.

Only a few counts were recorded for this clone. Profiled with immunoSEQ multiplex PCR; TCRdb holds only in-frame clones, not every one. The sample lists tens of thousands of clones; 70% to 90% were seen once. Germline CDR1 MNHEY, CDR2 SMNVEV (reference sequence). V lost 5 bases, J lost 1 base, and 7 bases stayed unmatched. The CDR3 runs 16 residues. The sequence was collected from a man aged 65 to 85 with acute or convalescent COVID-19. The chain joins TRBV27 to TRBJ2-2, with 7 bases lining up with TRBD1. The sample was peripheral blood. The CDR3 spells CASSVTGEMNTGELFF. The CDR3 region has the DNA TGTGCCAGCAGTGTCACAGGGGAAATGAACACCGGGGAGCTGTTTTTT.